This T cell receptor (beta chain) was captured by sequencing in a study of cytomegalovirus exposure and HLA in healthy donors. Overall study findings and caveats: Sequencing depth across donors, presence/absence analyses assumed, was roughly uniform.

PCR amplification relied on 60 Vbeta primers (plus 13 Jbeta primers). The method was immunoSEQ multiplex PCR; TCRdb's version includes in-frame clones alone and lacks a portion of them. The sample comprises over 150,000 clones, around four fifths of which are singletons, and more than 0.75% rests with the top ten. This clone showed up just a few times. Its antigen is currently unknown. Germline V CDR1 and CDR2: KGHSH, LQKENI. There are 13 residues in the CDR3. V was shortened by 3 bases and J by 4 bases, with 8 bases between the two germline ends. The chain has TRBV18 and TRBJ2-3, with D perhaps TRBD2 (6 bases). Sequences were obtained from PBMCs. The sequence derives from a girl under 10 years old in good health and CMV-seropositive. The CDR3 coding sequence is TGTGCCAGCTCACCGGGACTGGCAGATACGCAGTATTTT. Translating gives CASSPGLADTQYF.